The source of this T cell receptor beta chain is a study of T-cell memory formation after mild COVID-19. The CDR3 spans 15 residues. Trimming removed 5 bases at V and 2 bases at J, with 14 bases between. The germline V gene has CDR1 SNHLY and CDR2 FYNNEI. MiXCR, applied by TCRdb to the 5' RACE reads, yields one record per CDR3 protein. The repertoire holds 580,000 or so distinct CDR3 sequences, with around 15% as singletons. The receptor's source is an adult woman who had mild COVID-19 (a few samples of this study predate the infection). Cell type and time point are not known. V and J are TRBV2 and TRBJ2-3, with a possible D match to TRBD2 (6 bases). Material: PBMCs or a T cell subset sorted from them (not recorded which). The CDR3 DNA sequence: TGTGCCAGCAGTCCCCGGGACTCATTCACAGATACGCAGTATTTT. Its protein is CASSPRDSFTDTQYF.